These 11 T cell receptor beta chains were sequenced from one sample in a study of T cells and Merkel cell carcinoma outcomes. TCRdb keeps only in-frame clones here, not all; method: immunoSEQ multiplex PCR. This table holds 400 or so clones, about 91% found once. The sequencing input was tumor tissue from Merkel cell carcinoma. The source is a human donor with Merkel cell carcinoma.

This clone was seen just once. This chain connects TRBV18 to TRBJ1-5; 7 bases match TRBD1. Looked up from germline, CDR1 is KGHSH and CDR2 is LQKENI. The CDR3 extends over 14 amino acids. V was clipped by 4 bases and J by 5 bases; unmatched bases: 5. CDR3 amino acids: CASSLYRGDQPQHF. Written as DNA, the CDR3 is TGTGCCAGCTCACTTTACAGGGGTGATCAGCCCCAGCATTTT.

The chain employs TRBV7-9 and TRBJ2-3, with 11 nucleotides matching TRBD2. V shed 5 bases and J 6 bases; nucleotides not matched to a gene: 13. The CDR3 is 17 residues long. In germline, CDR1 is SEHNR, CDR2 FQNEAQ (reference sequence). The CDR3 sequence is CASSPYSGGANWDTQYF. In DNA, the CDR3 is TGTGCCAGCAGCCCCTATAGCGGGGGGGCCAATTGGGATACGCAGTATTTT. The full variable domain, its missing parts supplied by reference TRBV7-9 and TRBJ2-3, is DTGVSQNPRHKITKRGQNVTFRCDPISEHNRLYWYRQTLGQGPEFLTYFQNEAQLEKSRLLSDRFSAERPKGSFSTLEIQRTEQGDSAMYLCASSPYSGGANWDTQYFGPGTRLTVL.

The sample holds one count of this clone. V gene TRBV5-4 combines with J gene TRBJ2-1; possibly TRBD2 for D (5 bases). V was cut by 0 bases and J by 15 bases, with 13 bases left in between. Germline CDR1 SGHNT, CDR2 YYREEE (reference sequence). The CDR3 runs to 12 residues. The CDR3 spells CASSLGETRTFF. CDR3 nucleotide sequence: TGTGCCAGCAGCTTGGGGGAGACTCGTACGTTCTTC.

The V call is TRBV18, the J call TRBJ1-2, with 8 positions matching TRBD1. CDR1 is KGHSH, CDR2 LQKENI, per germline. The CDR3 runs to 15 residues. J was trimmed by 4 bases and V by 2 bases; bases with no gene match: 6. CDR3 sequence: CASSPGGTGAYGYTF. Here the CDR3 DNA reads TGTGCCAGCTCACCAGGTGGGACAGGCGCCTATGGCTACACCTTC.

V is TRBV30 and J is TRBJ2-2; unclear D gene. Trimming took 0 bases from V and 6 from J, leaving 8 bases between them. The CDR3 length is 13 residues. Germline CDR1 and CDR2: GTSNPN and SVGIG (reference sequence). The CDR3 DNA reads as TGTGCCTGGAGTGTACATGGCGCCGGGGAGCTGTTTTTT. This encodes CAWSVHGAGELFF.

A single count supports this clone. V and J are TRBV2 and TRBJ2-1, with TRBD1 identical over 12 bases. Germline V lookup: CDR1 SNHLY, CDR2 FYNNEI. This CDR3 has 15 amino acids. V trimming: 7 bases; J trimming: 10 bases; junction bases outside the gene matches: 11. The CDR3 protein is CASTWLGQGAGEQFF. The CDR3 DNA reads as TGTGCCAGCACCTGGCTGGGACAGGGGGCTGGAGAGCAGTTCTTC.

V gene TRBV14 combines with J gene TRBJ2-2, with D maybe TRBD1 (5 bases). Trimming left V 0 bases short and J 0 bases short, with 5 bases between. Germline-derived CDR1 and CDR2 are SGHDN and FVKESK. CDR3 size: 15 residues. This CDR3 is CASSQEQANTGELFF. CDR3 bases: TGTGCCAGCAGCCAAGAACAGGCGAACACCGGGGAGCTGTTTTTT.

The chain recombines TRBV27 with TRBJ2-3; D remains unclear. The CDR3 covers 14 residues. V gave up 8 bases and J gave up 2 bases, with 14 bases separating them. Germline CDR1 MNHEY, CDR2 SMNVEV (reference sequence). CDR3 sequence reads: CASGRIGNTDTQYF. CDR3 nucleotide sequence: TGTGCCAGCGGCAGGATAGGCAACACAGATACGCAGTATTTT.

The V call is TRBV11-2, the J call TRBJ1-6, with no clear D. Germline V gene lookup returns CDR1 SGHAT and CDR2 FQNNGV. V lost 1 base, J lost 18 bases, and 13 bases lay in between. This CDR3 region has 12 residues. CDR3 DNA sequence: TGTGCCAGCAGCTTAGCGGGAGAGTCGTCCCACTTT. Translation: CASSLAGESSHF.

The CDR3 loop reads CASSLSQGHGYTF. CDR3 sequence (DNA): TGTGCCAGCAGTTTATCGCAGGGCCATGGCTACACCTTC. The genes are TRBV27 and TRBJ1-2; D possibly corresponds to TRBD1 (5 bases). The CDR3 runs to 13 residues. V lost 0 bases and J lost 6, with 8 bases in between. Germline values: CDR1 MNHEY, CDR2 SMNVEV (reference sequence).

This rearrangement joins TRBV7-2 to TRBJ2-3; D remains unclear. The germline V and J ends were trimmed by 4 bases and 6 bases, with 17 bases remaining between them. CDR1 is SGHTA and CDR2 is FQGNSA in the germline V gene. CDR3 length equals 15 residues. The CDR3 sequence is CASSSPALASDTQYF. The DNA for the CDR3 is TGTGCCAGCAGCTCCCCGGCCCTGGCTTCCGATACGCAGTATTTT.